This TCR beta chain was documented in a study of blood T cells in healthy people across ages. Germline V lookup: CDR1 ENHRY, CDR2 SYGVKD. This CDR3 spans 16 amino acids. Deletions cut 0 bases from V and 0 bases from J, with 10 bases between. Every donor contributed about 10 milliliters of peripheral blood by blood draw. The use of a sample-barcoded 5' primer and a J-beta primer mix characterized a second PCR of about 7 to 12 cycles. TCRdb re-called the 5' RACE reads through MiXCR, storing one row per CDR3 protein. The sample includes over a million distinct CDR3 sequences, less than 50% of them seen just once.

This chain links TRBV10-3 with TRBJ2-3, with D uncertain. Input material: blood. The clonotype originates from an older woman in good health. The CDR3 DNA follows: TGTGCCATCAGTGAGTCGAAGGGCAGTAGCACAGATACGCAGTATTTT. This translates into CAISESKGSSTDTQYF.